A single sample is the source of the 13 T cell receptor beta chains below, sequenced in a study of OX40 agonist ivuxolimab in advanced cancers. The data were produced by immunoSEQ multiplex PCR, yet TCRdb's version contains in-frame clones alone and is incomplete. The table has more than 60,000 clones, 80% to 85% seen once. The material sequenced was CD4+ or CD8+ T cells sorted from blood, taken in a trial of the OX40 agonist ivuxolimab. The receptors stem from an adult with an advanced solid tumor such as melanoma, head and neck, liver or kidney cancer.

V usage is TRBV7-6 and J usage is TRBJ1-5, with unresolved D. V was trimmed by 5 bases and J by 1 base, leaving 12 bases between them. CDR1 is SGHVS and CDR2 is FNYEAQ in the germline V gene. The CDR3 has 15 residues. CDR3 amino acids: CASSVDGESNQPQHF. The CDR3, as DNA: TGTGCCAGCAGCGTAGACGGGGAAAGCAATCAGCCCCAGCATTTT.

The rearrangement links TRBV5-1 to TRBJ2-3; D is uncertain. Germline CDR1 SGHRS, CDR2 YFSETQ. Trimming removed 3 bases at V and 5 bases at J, with 10 bases between. This CDR3 has 13 residues. The DNA for the CDR3 is TGCGCCAGCAGCTCTAGAGCCCGAGATACGCAGTATTTT. This codes for CASSSRARDTQYF.

The chain has TRBV18 and TRBJ2-2; D gene unclear. V lost 5 bases, J lost 1 base, and 11 bases lay in between. This CDR3 spans 15 amino acids. The germline gives CDR1 KGHSH, CDR2 LQKENI. The CDR3 here is CASSSLHENTGELFF. In nucleotides, the CDR3 is TGTGCCAGCTCATCCCTACACGAGAACACCGGGGAGCTGTTTTTT.

CDR3 sequence reads: CASRARDRGNTEAFF. The DNA for the CDR3 is TGTGCCAGCAGGGCTAGGGACAGGGGTAACACTGAAGCTTTCTTT. This chain connects TRBV27 to TRBJ1-1; 10 bases match TRBD1. CDR1 MNHEY and CDR2 SMNVEV come from the germline V gene (reference sequence). CDR3 length equals 15 residues. The V segment lost 6 bases and the J segment 2 bases; nucleotides outside the gene matches: 6.

The chain joins TRBV29-1 to TRBJ2-5; D gene unclear. The J call may be faulty, since TRBJ2-7 better matches the DNA end. This CDR3 contains 13 residues. Germline CDR1 SQVTM, CDR2 ANQGSEA. The CDR3 reads CSVDSGSSLEQYF. As DNA, the CDR3 is TGCAGCGTTGATTCAGGATCCTCTCTCGAGCAGTACTTC.

This clone was detected only a few times. V usage is TRBV5-4 and J usage is TRBJ2-3; TRBD2 matches 10 bases. The CDR3 consists of 17 residues. Germline CDR1 is SGHNT and CDR2 is YYREEE (reference sequence). V lost 0 bases, J lost 3 bases, and 7 bases stayed unmatched. CDR3 in DNA: TGTGCCAGCAGCTTGGTGGTAGCGGGGGGTCTGACAGATACGCAGTATTTT. Protein: CASSLVVAGGLTDTQYF.

The chain has TRBV19 and TRBJ1-5; D possibly corresponds to TRBD1 (5 bases). There are 14 residues in the CDR3. Per the germline V gene, CDR1 is LNHDA and CDR2 is SQIVND (reference sequence). The germline V and J ends were trimmed by 7 bases and 5 bases, with 15 bases remaining between them. As DNA, the CDR3 is TGTGCCAGTACCCTAGGGGCAGGGCATCAGCCCCAGCATTTT. This encodes CASTLGAGHQPQHF.

This chain joins TRBV7-6 and TRBJ2-7, with D hard to call. Per germline, CDR1 SGHVS and CDR2 FNYEAQ. V shed 8 bases and J shed 4 bases, with 18 bases lying between them. The CDR3 loop spans 14 amino acids. The CDR3 sequence: CASQLSFDSYEQYF. The CDR3 DNA is TGTGCCAGCCAATTATCGTTTGACTCTTACGAGCAGTACTTC.

A remark on this clone: Germline is not matched at one junction end, which may reflect a read error. This chain links TRBV5-1 with TRBJ2-7, with D possibly being TRBD1 or TRBD2 (6 bases each). The CDR3 runs to 14 residues. The germline V gene encodes CDR1 SGHRS and CDR2 YFSETQ. The DNA for the CDR3 is TGCGCCAGCAGGTTGGAGGGGGGACCCTACGAGCAGTACTTC. Translated, it gives CASRLEGGPYEQYF.

This rearrangement joins TRBV6-5 to TRBJ2-3; 13 bases map to TRBD2. Unmatched junction bases numbered 5, after V lost 7 bases and J lost 4 bases. Germline V gives CDR1 MNHEY, CDR2 SVGAGI. This CDR3 is 15 amino acids long. The CDR3, as DNA: TGTGCCAGCACTAAAACTAGCGGGGGGGCAGATACGCAGTATTTT. This translates into CASTKTSGGADTQYF.

The chain carries TRBV5-1 and TRBJ2-1; 8 bases fit TRBD2. The V and J ends lost 7 bases and 6 bases, in that order; junction bases with no gene match: 12. The CDR3 runs to 15 residues. Germline V gene lookup returns CDR1 SGHRS and CDR2 YFSETQ. CDR3 sequence reads: CASSRTSPPLNEQFF. CDR3 bases: TGCGCCAGCTCCCGGACTAGCCCCCCTCTCAATGAGCAGTTCTTC.

The chain uses TRBV7-9 and TRBJ1-6; 7 bases map to TRBD1. V lost 6 bases and J lost 7; bases outside the gene matches: 6. The CDR3 consists of 14 residues. CDR1 is SEHNR and CDR2 is FQNEAQ in the germline V gene (reference sequence). CDR3 sequence: CASSSDRDNSPLHF. CDR3 nucleotide sequence: TGTGCCAGCAGTTCAGACAGGGACAATTCACCCCTCCACTTT.

The chain has TRBV1 and TRBJ2-3; the listed D gene, TRBD2, was not tested against the DNA. TRBV1 is a pseudogene. This CDR3 has 14 amino acids. The CDR3: CTSSQDSGTDTQYF. The CDR3, as DNA: TGCACCAGCAGCCAAGATAGCGGCACAGATACGCAGTATTTT.